The 7 T cell receptor beta chains reported below all come from one sample, sequenced in a study of human thymus T cells. Resections from corrective heart surgery provided thymus tissue. Profiling relied on immunoSEQ multiplex PCR, and the TCRdb table lists in-frame clones only, not all of them. The sample gives some 72,000 clones, around 96% of which show up once; under 0.035% is in the top ten. Source material: thymus tissue. All receptors come from a boy under two years old with a congenital heart defect but otherwise immunologically healthy.

The rearrangement uses TRBV18 and TRBJ2-1, with 9 bases that match TRBD2. The junction had 12 bases not matched to a gene; V was cut back by 6 bases and J by 0 bases. Germline V gene data show CDR1 as KGHSH and CDR2 as LQKENI. This CDR3 has 18 residues. CDR3: CASSLIDKRGASYNEQFF. The CDR3 nucleotides read TGTGCCAGCTCCCTTATAGACAAGCGGGGGGCCTCCTACAATGAGCAGTTCTTC.

This clone was observed once. The rearrangement joins TRBV6-5 to TRBJ1-4; D ambiguous. The CDR3 sequence is 16 residues long. V gave up 0 bases and J gave up 4 bases, with 12 bases separating them. The germline V gene has CDR1 MNHEY and CDR2 SVGAGI. CDR3 sequence: CASSYSGPTVNEKLFF. CDR3 sequence (DNA): TGTGCCAGCAGTTACTCAGGACCGACGGTTAATGAAAAACTGTTTTTT.

CDR3 DNA: TGTGCCAGCAGCTTAGAGCCCAGGACTAGCGGGGGGCCTATATGTGAGCAGTACTTC. This encodes CASSLEPRTSGGPICEQYF. V gene TRBV7-2 combines with J gene TRBJ2-7, with TRBD2 matching over 14 bases. The germline V gene encodes CDR1 SGHTA and CDR2 FQGNSA. The CDR3 is made up of 19 amino acids. Unmatched junction bases numbered 15, after V lost 1 base and J lost 7 bases.

This chain joins TRBV6-5 and TRBJ1-6, with TRBD1 matching 7 bases. CDR1 and CDR2 (germline): MNHEY, SVGAGI. Trimming took 0 bases from V and 6 from J; bases not matched to a gene: 5. This CDR3 contains 16 residues. The CDR3, as DNA: TGTGCCAGCAGTTACTCCGAGGGGGCGCGTAATTCACCCCTCCACTTT. Encoded protein: CASSYSEGARNSPLHF.

This clone was detected a few times. Here the CDR3 reads CASSLGLPSYNSPLHF. DNA of the CDR3: TGCGCCAGCAGCTTGGGACTCCCCTCCTATAATTCACCCCTCCACTTT. The rearrangement links TRBV5-1 to TRBJ1-6; unclear D gene. The CDR3 is made up of 16 amino acids. The V gene's germline CDR1 is SGHRS and CDR2 YFSETQ. Trimming cost V 0 bases and J 0 bases, with 7 bases left between them.

The rearrangement links TRBV28 to TRBJ1-2, with a tentative D call TRBD1 (5 bases). Germline V gene lookup returns CDR1 MDHEN and CDR2 SYDVKM. The V end was cut by 3 bases, the J end by 8 bases, with 19 bases between. CDR3 length equals 15 residues. The DNA of the CDR3 is TGTGCCAGCAGTTTGTTACCGGGGCCTCAGTCCGGCTACACCTTC. It yields the protein CASSLLPGPQSGYTF.

V and J are TRBV27 and TRBJ2-2; tentatively, D is TRBD2 (5 bases). V gave up 2 bases and J gave up 1 base, with 5 bases separating them. This CDR3 contains 14 residues. The germline V gene has CDR1 MNHEY and CDR2 SMNVEV (reference sequence). This CDR3 is CASSLGRNTGELFF. In DNA form, the CDR3 reads TGTGCCAGCAGTTTAGGGAGGAACACCGGGGAGCTGTTTTTT.